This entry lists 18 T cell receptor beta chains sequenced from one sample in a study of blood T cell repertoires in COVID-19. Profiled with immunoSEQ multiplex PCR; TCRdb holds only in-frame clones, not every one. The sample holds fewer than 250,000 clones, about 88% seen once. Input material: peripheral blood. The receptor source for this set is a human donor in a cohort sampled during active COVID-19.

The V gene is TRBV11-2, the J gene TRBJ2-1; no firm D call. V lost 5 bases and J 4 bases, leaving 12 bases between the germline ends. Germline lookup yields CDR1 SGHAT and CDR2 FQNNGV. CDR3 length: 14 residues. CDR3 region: CASSVGPEYNEQFF. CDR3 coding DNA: TGTGCCAGCAGCGTTGGGCCTGAATACAATGAGCAGTTCTTC.

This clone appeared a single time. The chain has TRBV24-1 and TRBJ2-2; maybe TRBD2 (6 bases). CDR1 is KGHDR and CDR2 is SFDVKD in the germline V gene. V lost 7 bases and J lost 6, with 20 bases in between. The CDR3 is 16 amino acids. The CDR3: CATSSAGTPTAGELFF. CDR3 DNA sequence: TGTGCCACCAGCTCCGCCGGGACTCCCACGGCCGGGGAGCTGTTTTTT.

CDR3 sequence: CAVATGQLQETQYF. The CDR3 coding sequence is TGTGCCGTCGCGACAGGACAGCTCCAAGAGACCCAGTACTTC. The gene calls are TRBV10-3 and TRBJ2-5; D is possibly TRBD1 (6 bases). The ends were cut back, 11 bases at V and 1 base at J, with 17 bases in the middle. The CDR3 consists of 14 residues. Germline CDR1 is ENHRY and CDR2 is SYGVKD.

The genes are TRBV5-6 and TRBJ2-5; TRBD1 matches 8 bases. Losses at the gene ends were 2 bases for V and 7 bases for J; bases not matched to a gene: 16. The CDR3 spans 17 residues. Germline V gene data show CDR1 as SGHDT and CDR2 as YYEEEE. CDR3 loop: CASSFGRGTGIPGTQYF. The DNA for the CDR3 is TGTGCCAGCAGCTTTGGACGTGGGACAGGTATACCGGGGACCCAGTACTTC.

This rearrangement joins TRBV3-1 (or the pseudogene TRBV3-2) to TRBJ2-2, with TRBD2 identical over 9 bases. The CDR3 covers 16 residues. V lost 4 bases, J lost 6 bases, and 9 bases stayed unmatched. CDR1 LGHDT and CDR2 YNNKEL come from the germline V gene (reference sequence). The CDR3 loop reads CASSLRGSGRPGELFF. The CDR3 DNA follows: TGTGCCAGCAGCCTTAGGGGTAGCGGGAGACCCGGGGAGCTGTTTTTT.

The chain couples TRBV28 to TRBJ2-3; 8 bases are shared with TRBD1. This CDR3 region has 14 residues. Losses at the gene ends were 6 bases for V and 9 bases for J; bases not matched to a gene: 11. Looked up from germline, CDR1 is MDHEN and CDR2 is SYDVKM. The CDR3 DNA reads TGTGCCAGCAGACCCGGGACAGGTTCACTAACGCAGTATTTT. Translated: CASRPGTGSLTQYF.

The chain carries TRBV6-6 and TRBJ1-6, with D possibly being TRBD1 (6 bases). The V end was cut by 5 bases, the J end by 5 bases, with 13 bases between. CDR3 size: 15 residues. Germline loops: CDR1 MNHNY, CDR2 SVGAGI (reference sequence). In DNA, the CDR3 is TGTGCCAGCAGTCTAGGGGGTCCGGATAATTCACCCCTCCACTTT. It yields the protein CASSLGGPDNSPLHF.

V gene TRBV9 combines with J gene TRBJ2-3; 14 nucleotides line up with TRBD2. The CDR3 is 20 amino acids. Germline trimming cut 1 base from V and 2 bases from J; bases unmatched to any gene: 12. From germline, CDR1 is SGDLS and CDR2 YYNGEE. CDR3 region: CASSVTSGTSGSRYTDTQYF. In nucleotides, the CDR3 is TGTGCCAGCAGCGTAACCTCCGGGACTAGCGGGAGTAGGTACACAGATACGCAGTATTTT. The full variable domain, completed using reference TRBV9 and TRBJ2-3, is DSGVTQTPKHLITATGQRVTLRCSPRSGDLSVYWYQQSLDQGLQFLIQYYNGEERAKGNILERFSAQQFPDLHSELNLSSLELGDSALYFCASSVTSGTSGSRYTDTQYFGPGTRLTVL.

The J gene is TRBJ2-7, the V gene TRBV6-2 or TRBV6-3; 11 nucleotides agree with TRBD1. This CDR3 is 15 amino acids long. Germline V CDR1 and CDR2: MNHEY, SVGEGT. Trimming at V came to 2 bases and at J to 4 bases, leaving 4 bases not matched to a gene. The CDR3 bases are TGTGCCAGCAGTTACCGGGACAGGGGGTTTTACGAGCAGTACTTC. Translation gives CASSYRDRGFYEQYF.

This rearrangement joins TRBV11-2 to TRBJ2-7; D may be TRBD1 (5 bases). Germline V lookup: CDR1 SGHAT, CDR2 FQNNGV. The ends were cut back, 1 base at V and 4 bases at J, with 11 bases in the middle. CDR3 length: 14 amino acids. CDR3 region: CASSLGTGPYEQYF. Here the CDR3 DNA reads TGTGCCAGCAGCTTAGGAACAGGTCCTTACGAGCAGTACTTC.

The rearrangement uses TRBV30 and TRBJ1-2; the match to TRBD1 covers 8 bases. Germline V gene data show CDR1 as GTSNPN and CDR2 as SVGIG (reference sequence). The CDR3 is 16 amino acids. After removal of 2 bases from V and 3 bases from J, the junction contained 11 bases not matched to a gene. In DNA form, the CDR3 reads TGTGCCTGGAGTAGGACAGGGAGTTTAAGGGACTATGGCTACACCTTC. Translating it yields CAWSRTGSLRDYGYTF.

CDR3 DNA: TGTGCCAGCAGTTCCGACGGAGTCTCCTACAATGAGCAGTTCTTC. It encodes CASSSDGVSYNEQFF. The rearrangement joins TRBV6-5 to TRBJ2-1; unclear D gene. Germline CDR1 reads MNHEY; CDR2 reads SVGAGI. This CDR3 has 15 residues. Deletions cut 4 bases from V and 0 bases from J, with 10 bases between.

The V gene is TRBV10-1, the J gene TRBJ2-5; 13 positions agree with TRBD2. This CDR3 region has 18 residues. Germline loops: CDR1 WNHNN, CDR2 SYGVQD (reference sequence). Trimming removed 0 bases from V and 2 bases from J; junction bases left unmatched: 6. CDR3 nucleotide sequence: TGCGCCAGCAGTGAGTCTGGACTAGCGGGGGCCCCACAAGAGACCCAGTACTTC. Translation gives CASSESGLAGAPQETQYF.

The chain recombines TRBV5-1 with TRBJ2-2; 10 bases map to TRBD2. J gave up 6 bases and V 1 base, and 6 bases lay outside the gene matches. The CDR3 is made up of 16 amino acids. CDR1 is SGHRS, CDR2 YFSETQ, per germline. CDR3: CASSLTLAGAAGELFF. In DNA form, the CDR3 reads TGCGCCAGCAGCTTGACCCTAGCGGGAGCGGCCGGGGAGCTGTTTTTT.

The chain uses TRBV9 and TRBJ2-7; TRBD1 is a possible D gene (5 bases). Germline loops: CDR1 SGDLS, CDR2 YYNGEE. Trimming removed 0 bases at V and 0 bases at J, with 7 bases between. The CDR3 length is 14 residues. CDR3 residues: CASSVGQSSYEQYF. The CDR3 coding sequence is TGTGCCAGCAGCGTAGGACAGAGCTCCTACGAGCAGTACTTC. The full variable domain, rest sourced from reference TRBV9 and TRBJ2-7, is DSGVTQTPKHLITATGQRVTLRCSPRSGDLSVYWYQQSLDQGLQFLIQYYNGEERAKGNILERFSAQQFPDLHSELNLSSLELGDSALYFCASSVGQSSYEQYFGPGTRLTVT.

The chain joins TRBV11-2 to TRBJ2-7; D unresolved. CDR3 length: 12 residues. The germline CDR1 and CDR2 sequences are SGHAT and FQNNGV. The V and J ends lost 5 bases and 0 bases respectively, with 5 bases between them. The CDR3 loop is CASSQASYEQYF. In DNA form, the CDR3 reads TGTGCCAGCAGCCAGGCCTCCTACGAGCAGTACTTC.

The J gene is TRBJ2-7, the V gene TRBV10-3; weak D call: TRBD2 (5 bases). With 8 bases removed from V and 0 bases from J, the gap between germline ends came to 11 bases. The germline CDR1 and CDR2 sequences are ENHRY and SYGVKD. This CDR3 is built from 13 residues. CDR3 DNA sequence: TGTGCCATCCGGGAAGAGGGCTCCTACGAGCAGTACTTC. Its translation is CAIREEGSYEQYF.

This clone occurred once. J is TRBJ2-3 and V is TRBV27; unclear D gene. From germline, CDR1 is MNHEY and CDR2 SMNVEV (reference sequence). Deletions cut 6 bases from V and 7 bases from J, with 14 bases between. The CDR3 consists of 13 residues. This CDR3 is CASSFTPKNTQYF. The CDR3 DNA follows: TGTGCCAGCAGCTTTACCCCTAAAAATACGCAGTATTTT.